This T cell receptor (beta chain) stems from a study of T-cell memory formation after mild COVID-19. The germline V gene has CDR1 MNHEY and CDR2 SVGAGI. This CDR3 region has 17 residues. The germline V and J ends were trimmed by 0 bases and 3 bases, with 12 bases remaining between them. TCRdb re-called the 5' RACE reads with MiXCR, one entry per CDR3 protein. The sample includes fewer than 200,000 distinct CDR3 sequences, about a fifth seen only once; the top ten take around 23%. Notes on this clonotype: Antigen unknown.

General study findings and limits: Pre-infection memory contained some responding clones, which suggested that cross-reactive memory had joined. Chiefly within CM and EM were the contracting CD4+ clones; CD8+ ones were within EMRA.

Input material: PBMCs or a T cell subset sorted from them (not recorded which). V usage is TRBV6-5 and J usage is TRBJ1-6; D is undetermined. The clonotype was recovered from an adult woman who had mild COVID-19 (a few samples of this study predate the infection). Cell type and time point are not known. The CDR3 DNA is TGTGCCAGCAGTTACTCCTCCGGGTGGAGCTATAATTCACCCCTCCACTTT. Translated, it gives CASSYSSGWSYNSPLHF.